The sequence of this TCR beta chain was determined in a study of cytomegalovirus exposure and HLA in healthy donors. V was pared by 0 bases and J by 4 bases, with 2 bases of the junction left unmatched. The CDR3 runs 15 residues. Germline V gene lookup returns CDR1 SGDLS and CDR2 YYNGEE. PCR used 60 Vbeta primers and 13 Jbeta primers. The repertoire was sequenced with immunoSEQ multiplex PCR; TCRdb's copy has only in-frame clones and lacks some. The sample lists about 31,000 clones; around 40% were seen once. This clone turned up a few times. This chain joins TRBV9 and TRBJ1-2, with TRBD1 matching 11 bases. The receptor's source is a woman in her forties or fifties in good health and CMV-seronegative. The sequenced sample was PBMCs. CDR3 protein: CASSVAGQGAYGYTF. CDR3 DNA: TGTGCCAGCAGCGTAGCTGGACAGGGGGCCTATGGCTACACCTTC. Full variable domain (remainder filled in from reference TRBV9 and TRBJ1-2): DSGVTQTPKHLITATGQRVTLRCSPRSGDLSVYWYQQSLDQGLQFLIQYYNGEERAKGNILERFSAQQFPDLHSELNLSSLELGDSALYFCASSVAGQGAYGYTFGSGTRLTVV.